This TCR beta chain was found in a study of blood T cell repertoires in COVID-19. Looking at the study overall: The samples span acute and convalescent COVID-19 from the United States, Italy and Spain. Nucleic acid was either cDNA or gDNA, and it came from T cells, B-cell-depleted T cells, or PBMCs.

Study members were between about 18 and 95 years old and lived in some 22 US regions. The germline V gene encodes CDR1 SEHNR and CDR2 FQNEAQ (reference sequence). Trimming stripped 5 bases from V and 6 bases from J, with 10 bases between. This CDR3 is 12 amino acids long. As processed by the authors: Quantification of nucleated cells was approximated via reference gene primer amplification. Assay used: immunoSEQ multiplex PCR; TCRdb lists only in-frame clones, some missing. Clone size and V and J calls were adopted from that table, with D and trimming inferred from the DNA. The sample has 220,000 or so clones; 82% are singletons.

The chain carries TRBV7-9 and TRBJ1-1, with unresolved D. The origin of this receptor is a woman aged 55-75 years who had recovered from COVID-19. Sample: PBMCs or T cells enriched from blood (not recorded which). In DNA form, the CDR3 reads TGTGCCAGCAGCCCCGGAGTCGCTGAAGCTTTCTTT. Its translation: CASSPGVAEAFF.